Reported below is one T cell receptor beta chain. These data belong to a study of blood T cell repertoires in COVID-19. Study overall: Sources were T cells, B-cell-depleted T cells, or PBMCs; the material itself was cDNA or gDNA.

The CDR3 is made up of 13 amino acids. V gave up 4 bases and J gave up 9 bases; unmatched junction bases: 6. CDR1 and CDR2 (germline): SGHAT, FQDESV (reference sequence). Clones were read by immunoSEQ multiplex PCR, and TCRdb kept only the in-frame ones, dropping some. Seen here are some 180,000 clones, roughly 85% observed once, and the top ten hold 15% to 20%. The study assigned cohorts using participant-reported clinical history. V and J are TRBV11-1 and TRBJ2-1, with 7 bases fitting TRBD1. The sequence derives from a woman aged 70-85 years in a cohort exposed to, infected with or recovered from COVID-19 (not recorded which). The specimen was PBMCs or T cells enriched from blood (not recorded which). The DNA for the CDR3 is TGTGCCAGCAGCTCCGACAGGGACGTTGAGCAGTTCTTC. This encodes CASSSDRDVEQFF. Supplemented by reference TRBV11-1 and TRBJ2-1, the full variable domain reads EAEVAQSPRYKITEKSQAVAFWCDPISGHATLYWYRQILGQGPELLVQFQDESVVDDSQLPKDRFSAERLKGVDSTLKIQPAELGDSAMYLCASSSDRDVEQFFGPGTRLTVL.